A selection of T cell receptor beta chains follows, all from one sample in a study of identifying expanded T cells in peripheral blood. Using immunoSEQ multiplex PCR, the repertoire was profiled, and TCRdb retains in-frame clones only, with some absent. The data contain 100,000 to 150,000 clones, 75% to 90% of them singletons. Specimen: blood. These receptors came from a person aged 18-70 years in good health. Both conserved end residues are part of each CDR3. D genes are given only for firm matches. Part of the rows lack a size; the others show once, few, many or a class for expanded clones.

d_call: TRBD1; v_call: TRBV6-5; j_call: TRBJ1-4; clone_size: -; cdr3_aa: CASSRDSSIEKLFF; cdr3_nt: TGTGCCAGCAGCCGGGACAGCTCTATAGAAAAACTGTTTTTT
d_call: -; v_call: TRBV7-2; j_call: TRBJ1-2; clone_size: -; cdr3_aa: CASSPRDGPYGYTF; cdr3_nt: TGTGCCAGCAGCCCAAGGGACGGCCCCTATGGCTACACCTTC
d_call: -; v_call: TRBV14; j_call: TRBJ2-7; clone_size: -; cdr3_aa: CASSPSPTYEQYF; cdr3_nt: TGTGCCAGCAGCCCGTCCCCGACCTACGAGCAGTACTTC
d_call: -; v_call: TRBV7-3; j_call: TRBJ2-7; clone_size: -; cdr3_aa: CASSLTGIGEQYF; cdr3_nt: TGTGCCAGCAGCTTAACCGGGATAGGGGAGCAGTACTTC
d_call: -; v_call: TRBV28; j_call: TRBJ1-4; clone_size: -; cdr3_aa: CASSFRWTAEKLFF; cdr3_nt: TGTGCCAGCAGTTTCCGGTGGACGGCTGAAAAACTGTTTTTT
d_call: -; v_call: TRBV5-1; j_call: TRBJ1-2; clone_size: -; cdr3_aa: CASSYAPDYGYTF; cdr3_nt: TGCGCCAGCAGCTACGCACCGGACTATGGCTACACCTTC
d_call: TRBD2; v_call: TRBV5-1; j_call: TRBJ2-7; clone_size: once; cdr3_aa: CASSSGRGEQYF; cdr3_nt: TGCGCCAGCAGTTCGGGGCGGGGGGAGCAGTACTTC
d_call: -; v_call: TRBV7-9; j_call: TRBJ2-1; clone_size: -; cdr3_aa: CASSLDAGYNEQFF; cdr3_nt: TGTGCCAGCAGCTTAGATGCCGGTTACAATGAGCAGTTCTTC
d_call: -; v_call: TRBV5-1; j_call: TRBJ2-3; clone_size: once; cdr3_aa: CASSQVAGTDTQYF; cdr3_nt: TGCGCCAGCAGCCAGGTGGCGGGGACAGATACGCAGTATTTT
d_call: TRBD2; v_call: TRBV7-3; j_call: TRBJ2-2; clone_size: -; cdr3_aa: CASTRISGGAPNTGELFF; cdr3_nt: TGTGCCAGCACCCGGATTAGCGGGGGGGCGCCGAACACCGGGGAGCTGTTTTTT
d_call: -; v_call: TRBV7-2; j_call: TRBJ1-6; clone_size: -; cdr3_aa: CASSYGGISDSPLHF; cdr3_nt: TGTGCCAGCAGCTATGGGGGTATATCCGATTCACCCCTCCACTTT
d_call: -; v_call: TRBV6-5; j_call: TRBJ1-5; clone_size: -; cdr3_aa: CASSIDSGQPQHF; cdr3_nt: TGTGCCAGCAGTATCGACAGCGGGCAGCCCCAGCATTTT
d_call: -; v_call: TRBV28; j_call: TRBJ2-7; clone_size: -; cdr3_aa: CASSWVGGRYEQYF; cdr3_nt: TGTGCCAGCAGTTGGGTGGGCGGGCGTTACGAGCAGTACTTC
d_call: -; v_call: TRBV7-8; j_call: TRBJ2-2; clone_size: -; cdr3_aa: CASSLSSPKNTGELFF; cdr3_nt: TGTGCCAGCAGCTTATCTAGCCCAAAGAACACCGGGGAGCTGTTTTTT
d_call: -; v_call: TRBV25-1; j_call: TRBJ2-2; clone_size: -; cdr3_aa: CASSKADRDTGELFF; cdr3_nt: TGTGCCAGCAGTAAGGCGGACAGAGACACCGGGGAGCTGTTTTTT
d_call: -; v_call: TRBV27; j_call: TRBJ1-2; clone_size: once; cdr3_aa: CASSFDRGPLGRGYTF; cdr3_nt: TGTGCCAGCAGTTTCGACCGGGGACCGCTCGGGCGAGGCTACACCTTC
d_call: -; v_call: TRBV27; j_call: TRBJ2-1; clone_size: -; cdr3_aa: CASSLSGYDEQFF; cdr3_nt: TGTGCCAGCAGTTTATCAGGGTACGATGAGCAGTTCTTC
d_call: TRBD1; v_call: TRBV28; j_call: TRBJ2-5; clone_size: -; cdr3_aa: CASNPGQELTQYF; cdr3_nt: TGTGCCAGCAACCCGGGACAGGAGCTGACCCAGTACTTC
d_call: -; v_call: TRBV5-4; j_call: TRBJ1-2; clone_size: -; cdr3_aa: CASSLENREYGYTF; cdr3_nt: TGTGCCAGCAGCTTGGAGAACAGGGAGTATGGCTACACCTTC
d_call: -; v_call: TRBV2; j_call: TRBJ1-1; clone_size: -; cdr3_aa: CASRELDSEAFF; cdr3_nt: TGTGCCAGCAGGGAACTGGACAGCGAAGCTTTCTTT
d_call: -; v_call: TRBV5-1; j_call: TRBJ1-5; clone_size: -; cdr3_aa: CASSLGQPQHF; cdr3_nt: TGCGCCAGCAGCTTAGGCCAGCCCCAGCATTTT
d_call: -; v_call: TRBV7-9; j_call: TRBJ2-2; clone_size: -; cdr3_aa: CASSLEGNTGELFF; cdr3_nt: TGTGCCAGCAGCTTAGAGGGGAACACCGGGGAGCTGTTTTTT
d_call: -; v_call: TRBV20-1; j_call: TRBJ2-5; clone_size: -; cdr3_aa: CSARPQETQYF; cdr3_nt: TGCAGTGCTAGACCCCAAGAGACCCAGTACTTC
d_call: -; v_call: TRBV7-9; j_call: TRBJ2-1; clone_size: -; cdr3_aa: CASSLGQGVYNEQFF; cdr3_nt: TGTGCCAGCAGCTTAGGTCAGGGTGTTTACAATGAGCAGTTCTTC
d_call: -; v_call: TRBV19; j_call: TRBJ2-5; clone_size: -; cdr3_aa: CASSITGQETQYF; cdr3_nt: TGTGCCAGTAGTATTACAGGTCAAGAGACCCAGTACTTC
d_call: -; v_call: TRBV27; j_call: TRBJ1-1; clone_size: -; cdr3_aa: CASHSWENTEAFF; cdr3_nt: TGTGCCAGCCACTCATGGGAGAACACTGAAGCTTTCTTT
d_call: -; v_call: TRBV7-2; j_call: TRBJ1-1; clone_size: -; cdr3_aa: CASSLKSSESTEAFF; cdr3_nt: TGTGCCAGCAGCTTAAAGTCTTCCGAGAGCACTGAAGCTTTCTTT
d_call: -; v_call: TRBV7-9; j_call: TRBJ2-2; clone_size: -; cdr3_aa: CASSLQGPITGELFF; cdr3_nt: TGTGCCAGCAGCTTACAGGGACCGATCACCGGGGAGCTGTTTTTT
d_call: TRBD1; v_call: TRBV19; j_call: TRBJ1-2; clone_size: -; cdr3_aa: CASSGQGYGYTF; cdr3_nt: TGTGCCAGTAGCGGACAGGGCTATGGCTACACCTTC
d_call: -; v_call: TRBV7-9; j_call: TRBJ2-7; clone_size: once; cdr3_aa: CASSALGEQYF; cdr3_nt: TGTGCCAGCAGCGCCCTAGGGGAGCAGTACTTC
d_call: TRBD1; v_call: TRBV11-2; j_call: TRBJ2-7; clone_size: -; cdr3_aa: CASSSGSGQGSGEQYF; cdr3_nt: TGTGCCAGCAGCTCCGGCTCGGGACAGGGGTCGGGCGAGCAGTACTTC
d_call: TRBD1; v_call: TRBV15; j_call: TRBJ2-5; clone_size: -; cdr3_aa: CATSRALTRDRARETQYF; cdr3_nt: TGTGCCACCAGCAGAGCCCTCACCCGGGACAGGGCTCGGGAGACCCAGTACTTC
d_call: -; v_call: TRBV7-7; j_call: TRBJ2-1; clone_size: -; cdr3_aa: CASSLGPGNEQFF; cdr3_nt: TGTGCCAGCAGCTTAGGTCCCGGTAATGAGCAGTTCTTC
d_call: -; v_call: TRBV29-1; j_call: TRBJ2-1; clone_size: -; cdr3_aa: CSDLAPPYNEQFF; cdr3_nt: TGCAGTGACCTAGCCCCCCCCTACAATGAGCAGTTCTTC
d_call: -; v_call: TRBV9; j_call: TRBJ2-1; clone_size: -; cdr3_aa: CASSVVEGYYEQFF; cdr3_nt: TGTGCCAGCAGCGTAGTGGAAGGGTATTATGAGCAGTTCTTC
d_call: -; v_call: TRBV11-2; j_call: TRBJ2-7; clone_size: -; cdr3_aa: CASSKRSGNSNYEQYF; cdr3_nt: TGTGCCAGCAGCAAAAGATCGGGGAATTCCAACTACGAGCAGTACTTC
d_call: -; v_call: TRBV23-1; j_call: TRBJ2-3; clone_size: -; cdr3_aa: CASNGGPDTQYF; cdr3_nt: TGCGCCAGCAATGGGGGCCCAGATACGCAGTATTTT
d_call: -; v_call: TRBV5-6; j_call: TRBJ2-7; clone_size: -; cdr3_aa: CASSRPGGRGTEQYF; cdr3_nt: TGTGCCAGCAGTCGACCTGGGGGGCGCGGTACTGAGCAGTACTTC
d_call: -; v_call: TRBV29-1; j_call: TRBJ2-7; clone_size: -; cdr3_aa: CSVEGLGVSQDEQYF; cdr3_nt: TGCAGCGTTGAAGGGCTGGGCGTCAGTCAGGACGAGCAGTACTTC
d_call: -; v_call: TRBV7-4; j_call: TRBJ1-5; clone_size: -; cdr3_aa: CASSTPTGRSNQPQHF; cdr3_nt: TGTGCCAGCAGCACACCTACAGGGAGGAGCAATCAGCCCCAGCATTTT
d_call: -; v_call: TRBV6-5; j_call: TRBJ1-5; clone_size: -; cdr3_aa: CAAGGPNQPQHF; cdr3_nt: TGTGCGGCGGGGGGTCCTAATCAGCCCCAGCATTTT
d_call: -; v_call: TRBV7-8; j_call: TRBJ1-5; clone_size: -; cdr3_aa: CASSPRRGGEGSNQPQHF; cdr3_nt: TGTGCCAGCAGCCCCCGACGGGGGGGGGAGGGTAGCAATCAGCCCCAGCATTTT
d_call: -; v_call: TRBV4-2; j_call: TRBJ1-1; clone_size: -; cdr3_aa: CASSQEVSHTEAFF; cdr3_nt: TGTGCCAGCAGCCAAGAGGTCAGCCACACTGAAGCTTTCTTT
d_call: -; v_call: TRBV6-1; j_call: TRBJ2-2; clone_size: -; cdr3_aa: CASRMNTGELFF; cdr3_nt: TGTGCCAGCAGAATGAACACCGGGGAGCTGTTTTTT
d_call: -; v_call: TRBV5-6; j_call: TRBJ2-5; clone_size: -; cdr3_aa: CASSLGPQGGQYF; cdr3_nt: TGTGCCAGCAGCTTGGGGCCCCAGGGAGGCCAGTACTTC
d_call: TRBD2; v_call: TRBV11-3; j_call: TRBJ2-1; clone_size: -; cdr3_aa: CASSLSLAGVGEQFF; cdr3_nt: TGTGCCAGCAGCTTAAGTCTAGCGGGAGTAGGTGAGCAGTTCTTC
d_call: -; v_call: TRBV11-3; j_call: TRBJ2-5; clone_size: -; cdr3_aa: CASSLGTQETQYF; cdr3_nt: TGTGCCAGCAGCTTAGGGACCCAAGAGACCCAGTACTTC
d_call: TRBD1; v_call: TRBV29-1; j_call: TRBJ1-1; clone_size: -; cdr3_aa: CSVNRGLGNTEAFF; cdr3_nt: TGCAGCGTTAACAGGGGGCTGGGGAACACTGAAGCTTTCTTT
d_call: -; v_call: TRBV30; j_call: TRBJ1-5; clone_size: few; cdr3_aa: CAWRGPGSNQPQHF; cdr3_nt: TGTGCCTGGAGGGGCCCTGGGAGCAATCAGCCCCAGCATTTT
d_call: TRBD1; v_call: TRBV30; j_call: TRBJ1-6; clone_size: -; cdr3_aa: CAWSTGAGSPLHF; cdr3_nt: TGTGCCTGGAGTACAGGGGCAGGTTCACCCCTCCACTTT